Following are 21 T cell receptor beta chains from one sample sequenced in a study of cytomegalovirus exposure and HLA in healthy donors. The PCR contained 60 Vbeta and 13 Jbeta primers. Produced via immunoSEQ multiplex PCR; TCRdb's table is partial and in-frame only. This sample has 160,000 or so clones; just under 80% occur once, and the top ten carry about 1.3%. The sample comprised PBMCs. The origin of the receptors is a woman in her forties or fifties in good health and CMV-seronegative.

V and J are TRBV28 and TRBJ2-7; 9 bases are a match to TRBD1. Germline V gene lookup returns CDR1 MDHEN and CDR2 SYDVKM. This CDR3 is built from 15 residues. V shed 6 bases, J shed 1 base, and the junction held 7 bases outside the gene matches. Here the CDR3 DNA reads TGTGCCAGCAGCGAGACAGGGGGAGAGTCCTACGAGCAGTACTTC. Translating gives CASSETGGESYEQYF.

This chain joins TRBV19 and TRBJ2-1; no clear D. This CDR3 comprises 13 residues. Between the trimmed V and J ends, which lost 3 bases and 4 bases, there was a span of 7 bases. Germline CDR1 and CDR2: LNHDA and SQIVND (reference sequence). For the CDR3, the DNA is TGTGCCAGTAGTATGGGCACATACAATGAGCAGTTCTTC. This translates into CASSMGTYNEQFF.

The V call is TRBV10-1, the J call TRBJ2-7; 7 bases align to TRBD2. V lost 3 bases and J lost 5; bases outside the gene matches: 10. Germline V gene sequence: CDR1 WNHNN, CDR2 SYGVQD (reference sequence). There are 15 residues in the CDR3. The CDR3 DNA sequence: TGCGCCAGCAGTGACCCGTCGGGGGGTGATCACGAGCAGTACTTC. Protein: CASSDPSGGDHEQYF.

This clone showed up just a few times. The gene calls are TRBV6-5 and TRBJ2-2, with 9 bases fitting TRBD1. Germline trimming cut 4 bases from V and 6 bases from J; bases unmatched to any gene: 6. The germline V gene has CDR1 MNHEY and CDR2 SVGAGI. CDR3 size: 15 residues. CDR3 residues: CASSSGTGSSGELFF. The CDR3 DNA reads as TGTGCCAGCAGTTCCGGGACAGGGAGTTCCGGGGAGCTGTTTTTT.

Concerning this clone: This same CDR3 is encoded by further DNA sequences in the sample. The chain links TRBV5-1 to TRBJ2-3; D is possibly TRBD2 (5 bases). Germline CDR1 is SGHRS and CDR2 is YFSETQ. The V and J ends lost 0 bases and 2 bases respectively, with 7 bases between them. The CDR3 totals 14 residues. This chain's CDR3 is CASSLGLNTDTQYF. CDR3 sequence (DNA): TGCGCCAGCAGCTTGGGACTAAACACAGATACGCAGTATTTT. Variable domain in full (rest from reference TRBV5-1 and TRBJ2-3): KAGVTQTPRYLIKTRGQQVTLSCSPISGHRSVSWYQQTPGQGLQFLFEYFSETQRNKGNFPGRFSGRQFSNSRSEMNVSTLELGDSALYLCASSLGLNTDTQYFGPGTRLTVL.

This chain uses TRBV4-1 with TRBJ1-5, with TRBD1 as a possible D gene (5 bases). V gave up 4 bases and J gave up 11 bases, with 24 bases separating them. CDR1 MGHRA and CDR2 YSYEKL come from the germline V gene. This CDR3 is built from 16 residues. CDR3 protein: CASSPYPRRGPQAQHF. DNA for the CDR3: TGCGCCAGCAGCCCTTACCCGAGGAGGGGCCCACAGGCCCAGCATTTT.

The chain has TRBV7-8 and TRBJ2-2, with 9 bases fitting TRBD2. The CDR3 length is 16 residues. Germline CDR1 is SGHVS and CDR2 is FQNEAQ. After removal of 2 bases from V and 5 bases from J, the junction contained 6 bases not matched to a gene. DNA for the CDR3: TGTGCCAGCAGCTTATCGGGTCTAGCGGGGACCGGGGAGCTGTTTTTT. Its translation is CASSLSGLAGTGELFF.

This clone was observed a handful of times. The V call is TRBV7-8, the J call TRBJ1-1; D ambiguous. The CDR3 sequence is 14 residues long. V was trimmed by 5 bases and J by 0 bases, leaving 10 bases between them. Germline CDR1 and CDR2: SGHVS and FQNEAQ. The CDR3 loop reads CASSAKQMNTEAFF. Written as DNA, the CDR3 is TGTGCCAGCAGCGCCAAACAGATGAACACTGAAGCTTTCTTT. Together with reference TRBV7-8 and TRBJ1-1, the CDR3 gives the full variable domain: GAGVSQSPRYKVAKRGQDVALRCDPISGHVSLFWYQQALGQGPEFLTYFQNEAQLDKSGLPSDRFFAERPEGSVSTLKIQRTQQEDSAVYLCASSAKQMNTEAFFGQGTRLTVV.

This chain links TRBV27 with TRBJ2-6; tentative D call: TRBD1 (7 bases). Between the trimmed V and J ends, which lost 6 bases and 3 bases, there was a span of 21 bases. Germline CDR1 is MNHEY and CDR2 is SMNVEV (reference sequence). The CDR3 sequence is 18 residues long. The CDR3 loop reads CASRISGGRWGGANVLTF. The CDR3 DNA reads TGTGCCAGCAGAATCTCAGGGGGGCGGTGGGGTGGGGCCAACGTCCTGACTTTC.

This clone is a singleton in its sample. The J gene is TRBJ1-1, the V gene TRBV27; TRBD1 matches at 9 bases. The ends lost 6 bases at V and 3 bases at J; junction bases unmatched: 5. This CDR3 is built from 14 residues. Germline loops: CDR1 MNHEY, CDR2 SMNVEV (reference sequence). The CDR3 loop reads CASRNRGRDTEAFF. CDR3 nucleotides: TGTGCCAGCAGGAACAGGGGGCGGGACACTGAAGCTTTCTTT.

This clone was seen a single time. The gene calls are TRBV6-4 and TRBJ2-7; TRBD2 matches at 8 bases. This CDR3 comprises 17 residues. The V segment lost 0 bases and the J segment 2 bases; nucleotides outside the gene matches: 9. Germline V lookup: CDR1 MRHNA, CDR2 SNTAGT. The CDR3 loop reads CASSDSSTRGLAYEQYF. The CDR3 DNA reads TGTGCCAGCAGTGACTCCTCGACAAGGGGACTAGCCTACGAGCAGTACTTC.

This chain links TRBV27 with TRBJ1-2; TRBD1 matches 10 bases. V was pared by 5 bases and J by 4 bases, with 7 bases of the junction left unmatched. Germline CDR1 and CDR2: MNHEY and SMNVEV (reference sequence). This CDR3 is built from 15 residues. As DNA, the CDR3 is TGTGCCAGCAGTAAGACAGGGGGCGACCCCTATGGCTACACCTTC. Translation: CASSKTGGDPYGYTF.

V and J are TRBV14 and TRBJ2-7; 9 bases map to TRBD1. Unmatched junction bases numbered 5, after V lost 4 bases and J lost 4 bases. Germline lookup yields CDR1 SGHDN and CDR2 FVKESK. The CDR3 is made up of 14 amino acids. This CDR3 reads CASSPSGQGYEQYF. In DNA form, the CDR3 reads TGTGCCAGCAGCCCCTCCGGACAGGGGTACGAGCAGTACTTC.

This clone was counted only a few times. J is TRBJ2-3 and V is TRBV7-2; 8 bases are shared with TRBD2. CDR1 is SGHTA, CDR2 FQGNSA, per germline. CDR3 length equals 16 residues. V shed 4 bases, J shed 2 bases, and the junction held 8 bases outside the gene matches. This chain's CDR3 is CASSSAGTRFTDTQYF. The CDR3 DNA follows: TGTGCCAGCAGCTCCGCCGGGACTAGGTTCACAGATACGCAGTATTTT.

The CDR3 coding sequence is TGTGCCAGCAGTAGACTAGCGGGGTCGAACACCGGGGAGCTGTTTTTT. It translates to CASSRLAGSNTGELFF. The chain employs TRBV7-9 and TRBJ2-2; 11 bases map to TRBD2. The V and J ends lost 6 bases and 0 bases, in that order; junction bases with no gene match: 3. Germline V gene data show CDR1 as SEHNR and CDR2 as FQNEAQ (reference sequence). The CDR3 length is 16 residues.

The sample holds a few counts of this clone. The rearrangement links TRBV4-3 to TRBJ2-1; 11 bases are a match to TRBD2. The J segment lost 4 bases and the V segment lost 3 bases, leaving 5 bases of the junction unmatched. The CDR3 loop spans 16 amino acids. Germline values: CDR1 LGHNA, CDR2 YSLEER. CDR3 nucleotide sequence: TGCGCCAGCAGCCAGGACCTAGCGGGGGGATACAATGAGCAGTTCTTC. This translates into CASSQDLAGGYNEQFF.

The chain is built from TRBV28 and TRBJ2-3; D gene uncertain. CDR1 is MDHEN and CDR2 is SYDVKM in the germline V gene. Trimming stripped 7 bases from V and 1 base from J, with 15 bases between. This CDR3 is 15 amino acids long. CDR3 residues: CASTETSARTDTQYF. DNA for the CDR3: TGTGCCAGCACCGAAACATCAGCGCGCACAGATACGCAGTATTTT.

The chain joins TRBV28 to TRBJ2-2; 7 bases are a match to TRBD2. Germline-derived CDR1 and CDR2 are MDHEN and SYDVKM. The junction had 2 bases not matched to a gene; V was cut back by 4 bases and J by 3 bases. The CDR3 has 14 residues. DNA for the CDR3: TGTGCCAGCAGTTCCGGGGGGTACACCGGGGAGCTGTTTTTT. This translates into CASSSGGYTGELFF.

V and J are TRBV9 and TRBJ1-4, with 9 bases that match TRBD1. The V segment lost 3 bases and the J segment 8 bases; nucleotides outside the gene matches: 5. CDR1 and CDR2 (germline): SGDLS, YYNGEE. The CDR3 has 14 residues. The CDR3 nucleotides read TGTGCCAGCAGCGCCGGGACAGGGAACGAAAAACTGTTTTTT. Protein product: CASSAGTGNEKLFF.

This clone occurred once. This chain uses TRBV7-9 with TRBJ2-7, with 8 bases identical to TRBD2. The CDR3 consists of 14 residues. Germline CDR1 SEHNR, CDR2 FQNEAQ (reference sequence). After removal of 5 bases from V and 0 bases from J, the junction contained 3 bases not matched to a gene. The CDR3 sequence: CASSTGGASYEQYF. The CDR3 DNA reads TGTGCCAGCAGCACCGGGGGGGCCTCCTACGAGCAGTACTTC.

This clone was observed once. The V call is TRBV4-2, the J call TRBJ1-2, with 9 positions matching TRBD1. The CDR3 sequence is 16 residues long. After removal of 6 bases from V and 7 bases from J, the junction contained 15 bases not matched to a gene. The germline V gene has CDR1 LGHNA and CDR2 YNFKEQ. The CDR3 protein is CASSSPPRTGGGGYTF. As DNA, the CDR3 is TGTGCCAGCAGTTCCCCCCCCCGAACAGGGGGCGGTGGCTACACCTTC.